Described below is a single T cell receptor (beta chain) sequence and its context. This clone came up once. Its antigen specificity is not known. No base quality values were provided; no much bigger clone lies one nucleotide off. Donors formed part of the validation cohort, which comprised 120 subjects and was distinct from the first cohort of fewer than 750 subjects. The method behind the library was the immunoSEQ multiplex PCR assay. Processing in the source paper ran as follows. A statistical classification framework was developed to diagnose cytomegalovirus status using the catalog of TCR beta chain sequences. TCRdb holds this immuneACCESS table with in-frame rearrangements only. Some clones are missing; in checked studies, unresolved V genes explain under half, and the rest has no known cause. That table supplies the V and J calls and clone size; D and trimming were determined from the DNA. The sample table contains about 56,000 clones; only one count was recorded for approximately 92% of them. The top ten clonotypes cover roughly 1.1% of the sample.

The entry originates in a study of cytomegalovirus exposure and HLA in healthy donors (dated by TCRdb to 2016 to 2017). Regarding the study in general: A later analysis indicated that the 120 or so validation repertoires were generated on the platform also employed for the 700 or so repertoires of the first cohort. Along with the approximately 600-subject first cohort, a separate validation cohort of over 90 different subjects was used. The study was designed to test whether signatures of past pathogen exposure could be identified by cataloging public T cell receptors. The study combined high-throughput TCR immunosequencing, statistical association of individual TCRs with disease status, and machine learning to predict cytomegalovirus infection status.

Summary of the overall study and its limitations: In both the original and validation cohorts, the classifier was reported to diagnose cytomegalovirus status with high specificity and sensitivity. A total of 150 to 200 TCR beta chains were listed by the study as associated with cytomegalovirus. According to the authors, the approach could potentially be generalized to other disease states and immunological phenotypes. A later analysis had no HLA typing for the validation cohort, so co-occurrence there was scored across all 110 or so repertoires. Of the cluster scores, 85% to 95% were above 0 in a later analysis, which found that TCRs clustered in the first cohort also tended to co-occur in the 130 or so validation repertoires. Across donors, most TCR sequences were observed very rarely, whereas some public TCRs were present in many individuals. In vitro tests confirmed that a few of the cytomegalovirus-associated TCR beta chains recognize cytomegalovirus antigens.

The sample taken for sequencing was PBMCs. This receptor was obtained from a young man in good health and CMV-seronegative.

This receptor carries the CDR3 CASSLIGSYEQYF. The nucleotides read TGTGCCAGCAGCTTGATCGGGTCCTACGAGCAGTACTTC. The chain links TRBV5-8 with TRBJ2-7; too little of a D gene remains to name it. Taken from the germline V gene, the CDR1 and CDR2 loops are SGHTS and YDEGEE. Including the terminal cysteine and phenylalanine, the CDR3 comprises 13 residues. The CDR3 DNA has 39 bases and is translated from base 1. V loses 1 base, J loses 1 base, and the germline ends lie 6 bases apart.